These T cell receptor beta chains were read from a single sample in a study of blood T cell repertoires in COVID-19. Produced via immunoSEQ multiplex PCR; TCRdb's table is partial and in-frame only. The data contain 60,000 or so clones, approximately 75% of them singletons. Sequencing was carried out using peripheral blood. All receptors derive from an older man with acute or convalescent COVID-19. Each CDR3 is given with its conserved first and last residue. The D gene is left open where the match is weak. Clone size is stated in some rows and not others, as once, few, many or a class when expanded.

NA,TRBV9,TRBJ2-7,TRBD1,CASSVQGASTYEQYF,TGTGCCAGCAGCGTCCAGGGGGCGAGTACCTACGAGCAGTACTTC
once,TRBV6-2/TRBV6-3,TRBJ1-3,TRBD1,CASSRTGEGNTIYF,TGTGCCAGCAGCCGGACAGGGGAAGGAAACACCATATATTTT
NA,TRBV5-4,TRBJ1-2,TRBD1,CASSLGQGLGGYTF,TGTGCCAGCAGCTTGGGACAGGGGCTGGGTGGCTACACCTTC
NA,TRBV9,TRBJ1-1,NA,CASSVNTNTEAFF,TGTGCCAGCAGCGTCAACACGAACACTGAAGCTTTCTTT
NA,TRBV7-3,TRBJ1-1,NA,CASSLNAGMNTEAFF,TGTGCCAGCAGCTTAAATGCAGGTATGAACACTGAAGCTTTCTTT
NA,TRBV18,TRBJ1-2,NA,CASSPGQIYGYTF,TGTGCCAGCTCACCAGGCCAGATCTATGGCTACACCTTC
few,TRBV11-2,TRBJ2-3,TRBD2,CASTAGGGSTDTQYF,TGTGCCAGCACCGCCGGGGGGGGGAGCACAGATACGCAGTATTTT
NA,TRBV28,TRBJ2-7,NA,CASTSRRVVSHEQYF,TGTGCCAGCACCTCGAGGAGGGTTGTGAGCCACGAGCAGTACTTC
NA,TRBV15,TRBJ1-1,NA,CATSSDFNTEAFF,TGTGCCACCAGCAGTGACTTCAACACTGAAGCTTTCTTT
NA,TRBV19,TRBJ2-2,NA,CASSVLDRRSTGELFF,TGTGCCAGTAGTGTGCTCGACCGACGGAGTACCGGGGAGCTGTTTTTT
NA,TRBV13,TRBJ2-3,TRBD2,CASSRRLAGGYRDTQYF,TGTGCCAGCAGCCGGCGACTAGCGGGGGGGTATAGGGATACGCAGTATTTT
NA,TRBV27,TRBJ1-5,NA,CASSLAGNQPQHF,TGTGCCAGCAGTTTGGCGGGCAATCAGCCCCAGCATTTT
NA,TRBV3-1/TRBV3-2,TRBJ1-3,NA,CASSLQGSGIYF,TGTGCCAGCAGCCTACAGGGTAGTGGCATATATTTT
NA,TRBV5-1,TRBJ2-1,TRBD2,CASSLAPSGGYNEQFF,TGCGCCAGCAGCTTGGCCCCTAGCGGGGGATACAATGAGCAGTTCTTC
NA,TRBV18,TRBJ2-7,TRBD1,CASSPTGQISYEQYF,TGTGCCAGCTCACCCACGGGACAGATCTCCTACGAGCAGTACTTC
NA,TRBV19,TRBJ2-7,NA,CASSIVPTTLGVHEQYF,TGTGCCAGTAGTATAGTTCCTACTACGCTCGGTGTCCACGAGCAGTACTTC
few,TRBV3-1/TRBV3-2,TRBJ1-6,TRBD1,CASSHDRGNSPLHF,TGTGCCAGCAGCCACGACAGGGGTAATTCACCCCTCCACTTT
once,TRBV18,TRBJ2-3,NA,CASSPNGSLSTDTQYF,TGTGCCAGCTCACCGAATGGTAGTTTAAGCACAGATACGCAGTATTTT
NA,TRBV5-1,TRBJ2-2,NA,CASSFGQNTGELFF,TGCGCCAGCAGCTTCGGACAGAACACCGGGGAGCTGTTTTTT
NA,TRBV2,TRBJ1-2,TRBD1,CASKQGATYGYTF,TGTGCCAGCAAACAGGGGGCTACTTACGGCTACACCTTC
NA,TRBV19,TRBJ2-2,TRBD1,CASSISGQGTGELFF,TGTGCCAGTAGTATATCGGGACAGGGGACCGGGGAGCTGTTTTTT
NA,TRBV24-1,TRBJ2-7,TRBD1,CATRTGTGGYEQYF,TGTGCCACCAGGACCGGGACAGGGGGCTACGAGCAGTACTTC
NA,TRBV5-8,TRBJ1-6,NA,CASSFRDNNSPLHF,TGTGCCAGCAGCTTCCGGGACAATAATTCACCCCTCCACTTT
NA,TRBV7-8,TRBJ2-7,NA,CASSRSPSYEQYF,TGTGCCAGCAGCCGTAGCCCCTCCTACGAGCAGTACTTC
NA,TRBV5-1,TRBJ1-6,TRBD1,CASSAWDRGGSPLHF,TGCGCCAGCAGCGCCTGGGACAGGGGAGGCTCACCCCTCCACTTT
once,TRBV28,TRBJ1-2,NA,CASSGTMGGYTF,TGTGCCAGCAGCGGGACAATGGGTGGCTACACCTTC
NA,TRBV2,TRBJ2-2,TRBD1,CASREDRASTGELFF,TGTGCCAGCAGAGAAGACAGGGCGAGCACCGGGGAGCTGTTTTTT
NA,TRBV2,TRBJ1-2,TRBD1,CASSGDRGEAGYTF,TGTGCCAGCAGTGGGGACAGGGGAGAGGCTGGCTACACCTTC
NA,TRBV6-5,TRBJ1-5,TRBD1,CASSKDRVANQPQHF,TGTGCCAGCAGCAAAGACAGGGTTGCAAATCAGCCCCAGCATTTT
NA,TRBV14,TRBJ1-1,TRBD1,CASSLGQGARAFF,TGTGCCAGCAGTCTGGGACAGGGGGCACGGGCTTTCTTT
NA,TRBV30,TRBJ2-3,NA,CAWSVRQGGWQYF,TGTGCCTGGAGTGTTAGACAGGGAGGTTGGCAGTATTTT
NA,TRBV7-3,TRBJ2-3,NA,CASSLNAVRGTDTQYF,TGTGCCAGCAGCTTAAACGCGGTTCGGGGCACAGATACGCAGTATTTT
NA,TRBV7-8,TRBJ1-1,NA,CASSFTRGNTEAFF,TGTGCCAGCAGCTTCACCAGGGGAAACACTGAAGCTTTCTTT
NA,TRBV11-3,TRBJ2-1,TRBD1,CASSLNSGGNEQFF,TGTGCCAGCAGCCTAAATTCAGGGGGCAATGAGCAGTTCTTC
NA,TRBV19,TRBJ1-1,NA,CASSITRYTEAFF,TGTGCCAGTAGTATAACGCGGTACACTGAAGCTTTCTTT
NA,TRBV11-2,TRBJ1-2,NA,CASSGTWGDYGYTF,TGTGCCAGCAGCGGTACTTGGGGGGACTATGGCTACACCTTC
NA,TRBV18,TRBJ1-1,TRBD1,CASSPTIMTGTAISEAFF,TGTGCCAGCTCACCCACAATCATGACCGGGACAGCCATCTCTGAAGCTTTCTTT
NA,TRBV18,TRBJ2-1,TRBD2,CASSPRLAGDPYNEQFF,TGTGCCAGCTCACCAAGACTAGCGGGGGACCCTTACAATGAGCAGTTCTTC
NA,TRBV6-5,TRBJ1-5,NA,CASSLRGQPQHF,TGTGCCAGCTCCCTTAGGGGTCAGCCCCAGCATTTT
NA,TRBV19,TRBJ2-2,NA,CASSKRTANTGELFF,TGTGCCAGTAGTAAACGGACAGCGAACACCGGGGAGCTGTTTTTT
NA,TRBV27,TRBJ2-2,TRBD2,CASSGLAGGPHTGELFF,TGTGCCAGCAGTGGTCTAGCGGGGGGGCCTCACACCGGGGAGCTGTTTTTT
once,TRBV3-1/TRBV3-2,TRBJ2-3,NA,CASSQALEDTQYF,TGTGCCAGCAGCCAAGCTCTGGAGGATACGCAGTATTTT
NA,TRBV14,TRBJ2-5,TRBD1,CASSQMTGRLVETQYF,TGTGCCAGCAGCCAGATGACAGGGAGATTAGTAGAGACCCAGTACTTC
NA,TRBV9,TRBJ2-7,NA,CASSVVPGPYEQYF,TGTGCCAGCAGCGTAGTCCCAGGGCCCTACGAGCAGTACTTC
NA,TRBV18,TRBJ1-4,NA,CASSPLQATNEKLFF,TGTGCCAGCTCACCACTTCAGGCAACTAATGAAAAACTGTTTTTT
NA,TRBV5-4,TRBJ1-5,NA,CASSFGQRGYSNQPQHF,TGTGCCAGCAGCTTCGGACAACGGGGGTATAGCAATCAGCCCCAGCATTTT
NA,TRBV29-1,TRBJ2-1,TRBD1,CSVPARAGTGGYNEQFF,TGCAGCGTCCCTGCCCGGGCCGGGACAGGGGGATACAATGAGCAGTTCTTC
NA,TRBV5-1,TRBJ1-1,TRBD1,CASSARDRGEGTEAFF,TGCGCCAGCAGCGCCCGGGACAGGGGCGAGGGCACTGAAGCTTTCTTT
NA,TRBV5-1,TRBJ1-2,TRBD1,CASSINTGTGGDGYTF,TGCGCCAGCAGCATAAATACCGGGACAGGAGGTGATGGCTACACCTTC
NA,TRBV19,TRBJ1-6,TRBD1,CASSILGTGNSPLHF,TGTGCCAGTAGTATATTAGGGACAGGAAATTCACCCCTCCACTTT
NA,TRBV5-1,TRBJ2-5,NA,CASSLNYGGKETQYF,TGCGCCAGCAGCTTAAACTATGGAGGCAAAGAGACCCAGTACTTC
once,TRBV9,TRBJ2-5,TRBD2,CASSDGTSGEETQYF,TGTGCCAGCAGCGACGGGACTAGCGGGGAAGAGACCCAGTACTTC
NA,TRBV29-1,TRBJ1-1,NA,CSVEDLGSEAFF,TGCAGCGTTGAAGACCTAGGATCTGAAGCTTTCTTT
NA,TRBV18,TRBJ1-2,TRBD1,CASSPGQGNYGYTF,TGTGCCAGCTCACCGGGACAGGGTAACTATGGCTACACCTTC